This T cell receptor beta chain was captured by sequencing in a study of identical twins. Study-wide results and caveats: Whereas memory repertoires showed no such difference, abundant cord blood beta clonotypes carried fewer insertions. Diverse VJ usage suggested most zero-insertion clonotypes were not invariant T cells.

In this sample, this clonotype turned up a few times. Its specificity is not known. Template switching, a step in the protocol, added a universal primer site, and cDNA carried unique molecular identifiers. MiXCR, applied by TCRdb to the 5' RACE reads, yields one record per CDR3 protein. Among 300,000 to 400,000 distinct CDR3 sequences, over 9% were seen once, and the ten largest hold around 6.9%. Germline CDR1 and CDR2: DFQATT and SNEGSKA (reference sequence). The CDR3 sequence is 14 residues long. V shed 6 bases and J shed 2 bases, with 14 bases lying between them. The same specimen was also included in a second study, on yellow fever vaccine responses in identical twins.

The chain combines TRBV20-1 with TRBJ2-1; perhaps TRBD1 as D (6 bases). This TCR came from a woman under 30 in good health. Sequenced: CD8+ T cells sorted from blood. The CDR3 is CSALTGSAYNEQFF. The CDR3 DNA follows: TGCAGTGCCCTGACAGGTTCTGCCTACAATGAGCAGTTCTTC.